This T cell receptor (beta chain) stems from a study of early T cells in non-severe SARS-CoV-2 infection. This clonotype was counted ten times or more. Attachment of unique molecular identifiers was made to individual cDNA molecules. TCRdb processed the 5' RACE reads anew with MiXCR; each CDR3 protein has one entry. The sample has roughly 34,000 distinct CDR3 sequences, under 4.5% seen once; the top ten hold 5.9%. Germline loops: CDR1 MDHEN, CDR2 SYDVKM. V lost 3 bases to trimming and J lost 4 bases, with 13 bases between them. CDR3 length: 14 amino acids. Input material: whole blood. The chain recombines TRBV28 with TRBJ2-7; D gene uncertain. This clonotype was sampled from an adult who was a healthcare worker with PCR-confirmed SARS-CoV-2 infection or an uninfected control (not recorded which). CDR3 sequence (DNA): TGTGCCAGCAGTTTCCCCCGAACGGATTACGAGCAGTACTTC. This translates into CASSFPRTDYEQYF.